The sequence of this TCR beta chain was determined in a study of blood T cell repertoires in COVID-19. About the study: In each case, the material was cDNA or gDNA derived from T cells, B-cell-depleted T cells, or PBMCs.

The CDR3 is 13 amino acids. Germline V lookup: CDR1 LGHDT, CDR2 YNNKEL (reference sequence). V lost 6 bases, J lost 7 bases, and 12 bases lay in between. Recruitment covered about two dozen US areas and drew participants whose ages spanned roughly 18 to 95 years. Participants were placed into cohorts based on the clinical history they reported. In the original analysis: Amplification of reference gene primers was used by the study to estimate nucleated cell counts. Profiled with immunoSEQ multiplex PCR; TCRdb holds only in-frame clones, not every one. V and J calls and clone size are as listed in that table; D and trimming were resolved from the DNA. There are some 490,000 clones in the sample; 88% occur only once, and under 9.5% lies in the top ten.

The source of this sequence is a woman aged 60-75 years who had recovered from COVID-19. The chain couples TRBV3-1 (or the pseudogene TRBV3-2) to TRBJ1-4; D possibly corresponds to TRBD1 (6 bases). The sample comprised PBMCs or T cells enriched from blood (not recorded which). This CDR3 is CASSPPGVEKLFF. The CDR3, as DNA: TGTGCCAGCAGTCCTCCAGGGGTTGAAAAACTGTTTTTT.